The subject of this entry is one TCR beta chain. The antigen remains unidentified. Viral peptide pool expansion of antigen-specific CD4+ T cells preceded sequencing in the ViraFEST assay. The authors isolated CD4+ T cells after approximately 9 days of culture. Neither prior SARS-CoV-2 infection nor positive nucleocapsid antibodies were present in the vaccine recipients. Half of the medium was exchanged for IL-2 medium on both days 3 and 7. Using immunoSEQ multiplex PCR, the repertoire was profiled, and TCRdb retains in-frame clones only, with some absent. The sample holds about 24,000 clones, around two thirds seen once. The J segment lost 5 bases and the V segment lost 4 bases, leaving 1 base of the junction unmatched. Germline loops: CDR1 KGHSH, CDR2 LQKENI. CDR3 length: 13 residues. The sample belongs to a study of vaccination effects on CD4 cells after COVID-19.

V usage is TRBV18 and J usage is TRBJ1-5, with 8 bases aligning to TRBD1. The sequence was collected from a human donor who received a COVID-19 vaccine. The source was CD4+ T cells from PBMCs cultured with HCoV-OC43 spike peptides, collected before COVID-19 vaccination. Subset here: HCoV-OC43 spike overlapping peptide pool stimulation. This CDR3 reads CASSQTGDQPQHF. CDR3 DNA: TGTGCCAGCTCACAGACAGGGGATCAGCCCCAGCATTTT. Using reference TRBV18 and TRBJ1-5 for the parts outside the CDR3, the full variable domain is NAGVMQNPRHLVRRRGQEARLRCSPMKGHSHVYWYRQLPEEGLKFMVYLQKENIIDESGMPKERFSAEFPKEGPSILRIQQVVRGDSAAYFCASSQTGDQPQHFGDGTRLSIL.